This TCR beta chain is drawn from a study of vaccination and CD4 T cells after COVID-19 (dated by TCRdb to the early 2020s). Background on the whole study: Convalescent patients had a positive SARS-CoV-2 result on nasal swab PCR, and of these patients, several had mild disease and one had severe disease. In the convalescent cohort there were six males and four females, among whom were two Hispanic individuals, seven Caucasians, two Asians and one multiracial person. Two doses of either the Pfizer-BioNTech BNT162b2 vaccine (n=8) or the Moderna mRNA-1273 vaccine (n=2) were administered to participants. Post-COVID blood samples from convalescent patients were collected a median of approximately 93 days after diagnosis, with a range of roughly 35 to 161 days. Post-vaccine blood samples were collected a median of about 69 days after the second vaccine dose, ranging from roughly 12 to 241 days. For stimulating the cultures, overlapping spike peptide pools were used, derived from SARS-CoV-2 as well as from the common cold coronaviruses HCoV-NL63, HCoV-OC43 and HCoV-229E. As controls, cultures received a CEFX viral epitope pool (the positive control), an HIV-1 Nef peptide pool (the negative control), or no peptide at all. The spike-specific CD4+ TCR repertoire was compared before and after mRNA vaccination in over 9 COVID-19 convalescent patients and a handful of infection-naive healthy vaccine recipients. General study outcomes and caveats: Of the vaccine-specific clones in convalescent patients, 304 of 307, or nearly all, reacted only to SARS-CoV-2 spike and did not cross-react with common cold coronaviruses. Relatively few convalescent patients were included in the study, and early timepoints after natural infection were not analyzed. The median number of SARS-CoV-2-reactive clonotypes rose from 20 to 25 after infection to around 40 after vaccination, but the change was not significant. In convalescent patients, a median roughly 85% of post-vaccine SARS-CoV-2-reactive clones were detected only after vaccination, and vaccine-specific priming was suggested by this finding.

As concerns this clonotype: There is no known antigen for this receptor. Base quality data are lacking; no much larger clone is found one base away.

This sample's treatment or condition label indicates: roughly 10-day PBMC culture with coronavirus spike peptide pools or control peptides (ViraFEST assay). To expand antigen-specific T cells with peptide pools and then pick out the expanded clonotypes through TCR sequencing, the study relied on the ViraFEST assay. The positive SARS-CoV-2 PCR tests of the convalescent patients were dated from March to December 2020, before the Alpha, Beta and Delta variants emerged in the United States. Fewer than 2.5 million PBMCs per well were cultured in IMDM with approximately 5% human AB serum and approximately 9.8 IU/ml IL-2, plus 10 ug/ml peptide pools. Half of the culture medium was replaced with fresh IL-2-containing medium on days 3 and 7. CD4+ T cells were isolated after 10 days of culture through negative selection using the EasySep CD4+ T cell isolation kit. PBMCs were separated from whole blood using Ficoll-Paque Plus gradient centrifugation and then either used fresh or cryopreserved at -140C. Triplicate wells were generally used for each culture condition.

After removal of 6 bases from V and 5 bases from J, the junction retains 4 bases not matched to a gene. CDR1 and CDR2 were assigned from the germline V gene (reference sequence) as DFQATT and SNEGSKA. From cysteine to phenylalanine, the CDR3 is 12 amino acids long. The only DNA kept is the CDR3, 36 bases in frame from the first base. Libraries were prepared through PCR. At the Johns Hopkins FTIC core, DNA from the cultured CD4+ T cells underwent TCR sequencing with the Oncomine TCR Beta short-read assay. Genomic DNA was extracted from the cultured CD4+ T cells with the QIAamp micro DNA kit. Oncomine TCR Beta libraries from cultured CD4+ T cells were pooled with unique dual indexes and sequenced on an Illumina iSeq 100. The paper's processing steps were these. Non-productive sequences were removed, and CDR3s that did not start with C, did not end with F or W, or were shorter than 7 amino acids were discarded. Antigen-specific clonotypes were identified using the MANAFEST web application through comparison of peptide-stimulated wells with reference and other culture wells. Positive clones required FDR below 0.05, an odds ratio above 5, and productive frequency above 0.1% in at least two of three replicate wells. Clonotypes that were significantly expanded in both SARS-CoV-2 spike wells and at least one common cold coronavirus spike condition were defined as cross-reactive. Using R version 3.6.1, CDR3 homology was evaluated through Levenshtein distances (stringdist) along with unrooted phylogenetic trees (ape). The raw public data were reprocessed by TCRdb itself: fastp quality trimming at Q25, MiXCR clonotype calling, in-frame beta chains only. Rows matching on CDR3 protein sequence are summarized as one entry with the most common DNA and genes. TCRdb's processing, not the authors' own work, is the source of the V and J calls. The sample table lists 8,000 to 9,500 distinct CDR3 sequences, 50% to 70% of them with a count of one. Of the sample, about a sixth falls within the top ten clones.

This receptor was identified in a human donor with COVID-19. This chain is built from TRBV20-1 and TRBJ1-5, and TRBD1 matches 7 of the central bases. Sample: cultured CD4+ T cells from blood, taken after SARS-CoV-2 vaccination. The DNA reads as follows: TGCAGTGCGAGTCAGGGGGATCAGCCCCAGCATTTT. Translated, it reads CSASQGDQPQHF.